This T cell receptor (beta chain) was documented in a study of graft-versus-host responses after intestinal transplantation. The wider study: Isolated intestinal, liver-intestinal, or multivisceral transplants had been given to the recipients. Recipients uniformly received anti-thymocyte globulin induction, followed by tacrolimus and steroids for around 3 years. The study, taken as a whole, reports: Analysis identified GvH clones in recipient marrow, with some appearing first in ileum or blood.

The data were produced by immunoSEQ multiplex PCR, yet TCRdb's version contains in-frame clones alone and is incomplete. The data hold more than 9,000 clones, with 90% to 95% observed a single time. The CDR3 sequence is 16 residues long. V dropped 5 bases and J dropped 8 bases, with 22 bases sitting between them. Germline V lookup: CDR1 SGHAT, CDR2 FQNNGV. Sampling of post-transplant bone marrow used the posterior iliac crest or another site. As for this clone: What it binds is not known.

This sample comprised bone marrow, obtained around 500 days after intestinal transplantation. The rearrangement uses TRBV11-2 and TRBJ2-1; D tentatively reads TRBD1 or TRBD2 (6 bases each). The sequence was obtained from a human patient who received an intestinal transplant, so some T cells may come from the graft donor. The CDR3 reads CASSKHGGVGNDEQFF. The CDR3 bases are TGTGCCAGCAGCAAACACGGGGGCGTGGGTAACGATGAGCAGTTCTTC.